This entry lists 2 T cell receptor beta chains sequenced from one sample in a study of beta chain features in type 1 diabetes. Study-wide findings and caveats: All four CD4+ subsets from Type 1 diabetes patients carried moderately but significantly shorter TCRB CDR3s.

What these receptors recognize is not known. Expressed TCRB transcripts got sequenced, as all isolated RNA was reverse transcribed. TCRdb keeps only in-frame clones here, not all; method: immunoSEQ multiplex PCR. The profile covers approximately 130,000 clones, with around 15% appearing a single time and around 2.5% taken by the ten largest. Sequenced: central memory CD4+ T cells from blood. These receptor sequences come from a man aged 18 to 30 with type 1 diabetes.

V and J are TRBV18 and TRBJ2-7; 11 bases align to TRBD2. V shed 3 bases and J 6 bases; nucleotides not matched to a gene: 1. The CDR3 has 13 amino acids. Germline-derived CDR1 and CDR2 are KGHSH and LQKENI. In DNA, the CDR3 is TGTGCCAGCTCACCGGGACTAGCGGTCGAGCAGTACTTC. Its protein is CASSPGLAVEQYF.

The rearrangement joins TRBV14 to TRBJ2-7, with no clear D. Germline V gives CDR1 SGHDN, CDR2 FVKESK. Between the trimmed V and J ends, which lost 0 bases and 2 bases, there was a span of 8 bases. The CDR3 covers 14 residues. CDR3 DNA: TGTGCCAGCAGCCAAGATCTGGAGACCTACGAGCAGTACTTC. Translated: CASSQDLETYEQYF.